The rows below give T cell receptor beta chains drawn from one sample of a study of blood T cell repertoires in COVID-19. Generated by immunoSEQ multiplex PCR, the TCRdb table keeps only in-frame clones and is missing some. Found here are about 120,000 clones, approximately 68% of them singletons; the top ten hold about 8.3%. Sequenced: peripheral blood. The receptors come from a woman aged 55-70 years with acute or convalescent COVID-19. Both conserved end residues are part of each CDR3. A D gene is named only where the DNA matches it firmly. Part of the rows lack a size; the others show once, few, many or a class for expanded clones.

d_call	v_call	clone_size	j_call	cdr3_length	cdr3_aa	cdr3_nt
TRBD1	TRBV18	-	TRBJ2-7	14	CASSPTGQAYEQYF	TGTGCCAGCTCACCCACGGGACAGGCCTACGAGCAGTACTTC
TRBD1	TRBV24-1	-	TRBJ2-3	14	CATAGDRRVDTQYF	TGTGCCACCGCTGGGGACAGGCGTGTCGATACGCAGTATTTT
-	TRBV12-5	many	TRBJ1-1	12	CASGHQVGEAFF	TGTGCTAGTGGTCACCAAGTCGGTGAAGCTTTCTTT
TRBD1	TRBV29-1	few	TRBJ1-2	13	CSVIPGQGYGYTF	TGCAGCGTCATCCCGGGACAGGGCTATGGCTACACCTTC
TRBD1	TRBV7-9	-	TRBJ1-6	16	CASSPYQGAGNSPLHF	TGTGCCAGCAGCCCCTACCAGGGGGCGGGAAATTCACCCCTCCACTTT
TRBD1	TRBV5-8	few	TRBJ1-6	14	CASSLTGVNSPLHF	TGTGCCAGCAGCCTGACAGGGGTAAATTCACCCCTCCACTTT
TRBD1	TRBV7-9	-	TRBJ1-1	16	CASSLWTGILNTEAFF	TGTGCCAGCAGCTTATGGACAGGGATACTGAACACTGAAGCTTTCTTT
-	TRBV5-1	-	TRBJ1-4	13	CASSFQEGEKLFF	TGCGCCAGCAGCTTTCAGGAAGGTGAAAAACTGTTTTTT
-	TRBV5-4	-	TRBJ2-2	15	CASSLAGVNTGELFF	TGTGCCAGCAGCTTGGCGGGGGTTAACACCGGGGAGCTGTTTTTT
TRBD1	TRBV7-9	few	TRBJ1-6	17	CASSSRDRGSENSPLHF	TGTGCCAGCAGCTCCCGGGACAGGGGGTCGGAGAATTCACCCCTCCACTTT